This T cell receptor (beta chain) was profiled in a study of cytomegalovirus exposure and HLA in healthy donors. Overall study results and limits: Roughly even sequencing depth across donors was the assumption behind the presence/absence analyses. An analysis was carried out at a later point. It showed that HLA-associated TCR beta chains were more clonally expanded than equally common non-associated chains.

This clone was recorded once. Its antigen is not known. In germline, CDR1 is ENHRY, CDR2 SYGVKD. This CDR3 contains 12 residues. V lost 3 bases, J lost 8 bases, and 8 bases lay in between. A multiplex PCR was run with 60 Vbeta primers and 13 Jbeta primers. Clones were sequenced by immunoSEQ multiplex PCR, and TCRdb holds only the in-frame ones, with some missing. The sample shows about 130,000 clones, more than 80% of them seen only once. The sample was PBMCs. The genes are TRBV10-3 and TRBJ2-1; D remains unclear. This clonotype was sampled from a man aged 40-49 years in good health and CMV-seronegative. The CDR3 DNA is TGTGCCATCAGTGAACTGGGCCATGAGCAGTTCTTC. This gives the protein CAISELGHEQFF.